These 10 T cell receptor beta chains originate from one sample sequenced in a study of T-cell memory formation after mild COVID-19 (dated by TCRdb to the early 2020s). The receptor library was made with 5' RACE. Sequencer: Illumina NovaSeq 6000. TCRdb cleaned the public reads at Q25 with fastp, built clones with MiXCR and kept in-frame beta chains. Here each entry gathers all rows of one CDR3 protein and keeps the most common genes and DNA. This sample gives a few hundred thousand distinct CDR3 sequences in total; 25% to 30% of them show up just once. The ten largest make up roughly 13% of the sample. Sequencing was done on a sample of PBMCs or a T cell subset sorted from them (not recorded which). The receptors originated from an adult woman who had mild COVID-19 (a few samples of this study predate the infection). The sample titles of this study are shuffled in the database, so cell type and time point are left out; the donor was told from shared clones.

This clonotype was seen just once. The genes are TRBV7-2 and TRBJ2-7; 12 bases map to TRBD2. Germline V gives CDR1 SGHTA, CDR2 FQGNSA. CDR3 length: 15 residues. The junction had 7 bases not matched to a gene; V was cut back by 5 bases and J by 5 bases. CDR3 amino acids: CASSQATSGGNEQYF. The DNA for the CDR3 is TGTGCCAGCAGCCAAGCGACTAGCGGGGGCAACGAGCAGTACTTC.

This clonotype was observed a few times. The rearrangement joins TRBV6-6 to TRBJ2-4; D not certain. The V end lost 5 bases, the J end lost 6 bases, and 5 bases lay between the germline ends. The V gene's germline CDR1 is MNHNY and CDR2 SVGAGI (reference sequence). This CDR3 contains 11 residues. This chain's CDR3 is CASSPANIQYF. In DNA, the CDR3 is TGTGCCAGCAGTCCCGCAAACATTCAGTACTTC.

V and J are TRBV15 and TRBJ2-3; perhaps D is TRBD1 or TRBD2 (5 bases each). This CDR3 spans 13 amino acids. Between the trimmed V and J ends, which lost 5 bases and 2 bases, there was a span of 8 bases. Germline V gene lookup returns CDR1 LNHNV and CDR2 YYDKDF (reference sequence). The CDR3 DNA reads TGTGCCACCAGCGAGGGGACCACAGATACGCAGTATTTT. It encodes CATSEGTTDTQYF.

Regarding this clonotype: One end of the junction does not line up with germline, which may come from a read error. The rearrangement uses TRBV7-9 and TRBJ2-2; the D is unclear. The CDR3 loop spans 13 amino acids. Germline CDR1 SEHNR, CDR2 FQNEAQ (reference sequence). CDR3 in DNA: TGTGCCAGCAGCTTAATTAGCACCTGGGAGCTGTTTTTT. This translates into CASSLISTWELFF.

This clonotype has more than one count but fewer than ten. This chain joins TRBV20-1 and TRBJ2-4; no reliable D call. Trimming cost V 3 bases and J 3 bases, with 15 bases left between them. The germline CDR1 and CDR2 sequences are DFQATT and SNEGSKA (reference sequence). The length of the CDR3 is 15 residues. The DNA of the CDR3 is TGCAGTGCTAGTGACCCGGCCTCGGTCAAAAACATTCAGTACTTC. Its protein is CSASDPASVKNIQYF.

The chain employs TRBV19 and TRBJ2-7; 8 bases map to TRBD1. Trimming took 5 bases from V and 0 from J; bases not matched to a gene: 3. This CDR3 region has 14 residues. Germline CDR1 reads LNHDA; CDR2 reads SQIVND (reference sequence). DNA for the CDR3: TGTGCCAGTAGTGAGGGACAGGACTCCTACGAGCAGTACTTC. This translates into CASSEGQDSYEQYF.

This clonotype turned up a few times. The CDR3 loop reads CASSYSMWQGYEQYF. CDR3 nucleotide sequence: TGTGCCAGCAGTTACTCGATGTGGCAGGGGTACGAGCAGTACTTC. The V gene is TRBV6-5, the J gene TRBJ2-7; tentative D call: TRBD1 (6 bases). V was pared by 0 bases and J by 4 bases, with 13 bases between. Germline assignment: CDR1 MNHEY and CDR2 SVGAGI. This CDR3 is 15 amino acids long.

A few counts support this clonotype. J is TRBJ2-7 and V is TRBV3-1; unclear D gene. Trimming took 4 bases from V and 3 from J, leaving 10 bases between them. Germline V gives CDR1 LGHDT, CDR2 YNNKEL (reference sequence). The CDR3 is made up of 13 amino acids. CDR3 nucleotides: TGTGCCAGCAGCCCTGTCTCGGGCTACGAGCAGTACTTC. Protein sequence: CASSPVSGYEQYF.

The chain carries TRBV5-5 and TRBJ1-2; no clear D gene. Germline-derived CDR1 and CDR2 are SGHKS and YYEKEE (reference sequence). V was pared by 0 bases and J by 2 bases, with 11 bases between. The CDR3 length is 15 residues. For the CDR3, the DNA is TGTGCCAGCAGCTTGGCAAGGTGGACCAACTATGGCTACACCTTC. Its translation is CASSLARWTNYGYTF.

This clonotype was detected a few times. This chain connects TRBV5-1 to TRBJ2-7; 8 bases match TRBD2. V lost 0 bases to trimming and J lost 2 bases; unmatched junction nucleotides: 4. The germline CDR1 and CDR2 sequences are SGHRS and YFSETQ. The CDR3 spans 15 residues. The CDR3: CASSLGTSITYEQYF. The CDR3 DNA reads TGCGCCAGCAGCTTGGGGACTAGCATAACCTACGAGCAGTACTTC.